These 27 T cell receptor beta chains came from one sample sequenced in a study of T cells in Graves' hyperthyroidism and ophthalmopathy. The TCR beta CDR3 regions underwent amplification using RNA transcripts as the source. A first-round RT-PCR of the TCR CDR3 used the HTBI primer set. TCRdb used MiXCR to reprocess the multiplex PCR reads, holding one entry per CDR3 protein. The profile shows roughly 500,000 distinct CDR3 sequences, approximately 48% of them singletons. Sequencing was performed on peripheral blood or thyroid tissue (not recorded which). The receptors originated from an adult woman with Graves' disease, either hyperthyroidism or ophthalmopathy (not recorded which).

This chain links TRBV9 with TRBJ2-7; 7 positions agree with TRBD2. Germline trimming cut 4 bases from V and 3 bases from J; bases unmatched to any gene: 7. The CDR3 covers 14 residues. The germline CDR1 and CDR2 sequences are SGDLS and YYNGEE. In nucleotides, the CDR3 is TGTGCCAGCAGCCGAGCGGGATCCGGCTACGAGCAGTACTTC. Translating gives CASSRAGSGYEQYF.

The chain links TRBV11-2 to TRBJ1-1; weak D call: TRBD1 (5 bases). Germline loops: CDR1 SGHAT, CDR2 FQNNGV. CDR3 length: 13 amino acids. V was clipped by 10 bases and J by 4 bases, with 16 bases between them. Here the CDR3 reads CAKGGALRTEAFF. CDR3 nucleotide sequence: TGTGCCAAGGGAGGGGCCCTGCGCACTGAAGCTTTCTTT. Filled out from reference TRBV11-2 and TRBJ1-1, the complete variable domain reads EAGVAQSPRYKIIEKRQSVAFWCNPISGHATLYWYQQILGQGPKLLIQFQNNGVVDDSQLPKDRFSAERLKGVDSTLKIQPAKLEDSAVYLCAKGGALRTEAFFGQGTRLTVV.

V and J are TRBV7-8 and TRBJ1-1; tentatively, D is TRBD1 (5 bases). Germline CDR1 is SGHVS and CDR2 is FQNEAQ. CDR3 length: 15 amino acids. V lost 10 bases, J lost 11 bases, and 29 bases lay in between. The CDR3 region has the DNA TGTGCCAACAGTTCCCCGGGGGGGGGTCCGTATGAGGCTTTCTTT. Translated: CANSSPGGGPYEAFF.

This clonotype was observed at least ten times. The chain recombines TRBV29-1 with TRBJ2-6; 9 bases are a match to TRBD1. CDR1 SQVTM and CDR2 ANQGSEA come from the germline V gene. The V segment lost 7 bases and the J segment 6 bases; nucleotides outside the gene matches: 7. The CDR3 extends over 14 amino acids. The CDR3 sequence: CSAWDRATANVLTF. CDR3 DNA: TGCAGCGCCTGGGACAGGGCGACGGCCAACGTCCTGACTTTC.

The chain uses TRBV5-1 and TRBJ1-5; unclear D gene. Trimming took off 3 bases at V and 11 bases at J, with 15 bases between the two ends. This CDR3 is 13 amino acids long. Per the germline V gene, CDR1 is SGHRS and CDR2 is YFSETQ. CDR3 loop: CASSSRTKETQHF. As DNA, the CDR3 is TGCGCCAGCAGCTCCCGGACCAAAGAGACCCAGCATTTT.

Comment on this clonotype: A junction end diverges from the germline sequence, so it may reflect a read error. The rearrangement links TRBV29-1 to TRBJ2-6, with D perhaps assigned TRBD1 or TRBD2 (6 bases each). Germline V CDR1 and CDR2: SQVTM, ANQGSEA. The CDR3 totals 16 residues. The CDR3 DNA reads as TGCAGCGTTGAGGGGGGCGTAAACTCTGGGGCCAACGTCCTGGCTTTC. It yields the protein CSVEGGVNSGANVLAF.

This chain uses TRBV10-2 with TRBJ2-7, with 8 positions matching TRBD1. Germline values: CDR1 WSHSY, CDR2 SAAADI. The CDR3 spans 15 residues. After removal of 9 bases from V and 12 bases from J, the junction contained 22 bases not matched to a gene. CDR3 bases: TGCGCCAGTCAACTAGGACAGGGTGACTTTGGGTTGCGGTACTTC. It codes for CASQLGQGDFGLRYF.

This clonotype was found a few times. This rearrangement joins TRBV7-3 to TRBJ2-2, with D possibly called TRBD1 or TRBD2 (5 bases each). Per the germline V gene, CDR1 is SGHTA and CDR2 is FQGTGA. Trimming removed 1 base at V and 1 base at J, with 16 bases between. CDR3 length: 18 residues. The CDR3 coding sequence is TGTGCCAGCAGCTTAATTCCCATCGATGGGGGGAACACCGGGGAGCTGTTTTTT. This translates into CASSLIPIDGGNTGELFF.

Points on this clonotype: The germline gene is not matched at one end of the junction; a read error may be the cause. The V and J genes are TRBV5-1 and TRBJ2-2; D is perhaps TRBD2 (5 bases). The length of the CDR3 is 15 residues. The germline V gene encodes CDR1 SGHRS and CDR2 YFSETQ. CDR3 sequence: CASSTTVSNTGELSW. The DNA for the CDR3 is TGCGCCAGCAGCACGACGGTTTCGAACACCGGGGAGCTGTCTTGG.

This chain joins TRBV25-1 and TRBJ1-6; the D gene is possibly TRBD1 (6 bases). The ends were cut back, 6 bases at V and 6 bases at J, with 12 bases in the middle. CDR3 size: 14 residues. CDR1 and CDR2 from the germline V gene are MGHDK and SYGVNS. This CDR3 reads CASRQGGGNSPLHF. DNA of the CDR3: TGTGCCAGCAGACAGGGCGGGGGTAATTCACCCCTCCACTTT.

The chain links TRBV15 to TRBJ1-2, with TRBD1 matching over 8 bases. The ends lost 0 bases at V and 3 bases at J; junction bases unmatched: 6. Germline V CDR1 and CDR2: LNHNV, YYDKDF (reference sequence). This CDR3 comprises 16 residues. CDR3 nucleotide sequence: TGTGCCACCAGCAGAGACACAGGGGGATGGGACTATGGCTACACCTTC. Translating it yields CATSRDTGGWDYGYTF.

The rearrangement links TRBV7-6 to TRBJ2-2; TRBD1 is a possible D gene (6 bases). The V end was cut by 5 bases, the J end by 2 bases, with 12 bases between. Germline V gene data show CDR1 as SGHVS and CDR2 as FNYEAQ. This CDR3 has 15 amino acids. The CDR3 DNA reads TGTGCCAGCAGCCCCAGGGGAGTCAACACCGGGGAGCTGTTTTTT. Translated, it gives CASSPRGVNTGELFF.

The J gene is TRBJ1-1, the V gene TRBV5-1; D gene unclear. The V gene lost 4 bases and the J gene lost 6 bases, with 13 bases spanning the gap. Germline values: CDR1 SGHRS, CDR2 YFSETQ. The CDR3 is 13 residues long. The CDR3 nucleotides read TGCGCCAGCAGCCCGGAGAGACGGGCTGAAGCTTTCTTT. This codes for CASSPERRAEAFF. Variable domain in full (rest from reference TRBV5-1 and TRBJ1-1): KAGVTQTPRYLIKTRGQQVTLSCSPISGHRSVSWYQQTPGQGLQFLFEYFSETQRNKGNFPGRFSGRQFSNSRSEMNVSTLELGDSALYLCASSPERRAEAFFGQGTRLTVV.

This clonotype was counted between two and nine times. The chain carries TRBV12-3 or TRBV12-4 and TRBJ2-7, with D tentatively TRBD1 (5 bases). The CDR3 runs to 14 residues. Trimming removed 5 bases from V and 2 bases from J, with 13 bases in between. The CDR3 region has the DNA TGTGCCAGCAGTCCCCAGGGTTTCACCTACGAGCAGTACTTC. Amino acids: CASSPQGFTYEQYF.

This clonotype appeared a few times. This rearrangement joins TRBV9 to TRBJ1-2; TRBD1 matches 8 bases. The CDR3 length is 14 residues. CDR1 is SGDLS and CDR2 is YYNGEE in the germline V gene. After removal of 10 bases from V and 3 bases from J, the junction contained 11 bases not matched to a gene. The CDR3 spells CAWTGRGRDYGYTF. The CDR3 bases are TGTGCCTGGACGGGCAGGGGGCGCGACTATGGCTACACCTTC.

This clonotype was observed at least ten times. The V call is TRBV5-4, the J call TRBJ1-1; tentative D call: TRBD1 (5 bases). V lost 0 bases, J lost 7 bases, and 19 bases lay in between. This CDR3 contains 16 residues. The germline gives CDR1 SGHNT, CDR2 YYREEE (reference sequence). CDR3 amino acids: CASSLVGGIGINEAFF. The CDR3 nucleotides are TGTGCCAGCAGCTTGGTTGGGGGGATAGGGATTAATGAAGCTTTCTTT. The whole variable domain, filled in from reference TRBV5-4 and TRBJ1-1, reads ETGVTQSPTHLIKTRGQQVTLRCSSQSGHNTVSWYQQALGQGPQFIFQYYREEENGRGNFPPRFSGLQFPNYSSELNVNALELDDSALYLCASSLVGGIGINEAFFGQGTRLTVV.

This clonotype occurred once. The chain couples TRBV11-2 to TRBJ1-6; 8 bases agree with TRBD1. With V trimmed by 5 bases and J by 9 bases, 9 bases remained unmatched. Per germline, CDR1 SGHAT and CDR2 FQNNGV. This CDR3 has 15 residues. CDR3 sequence reads: CASSPLTGEISPLHF. CDR3 nucleotides: TGTGCCAGCAGCCCTCTGACAGGGGAGATTTCACCCCTCCACTTT.

The chain has TRBV7-9 and TRBJ1-6; 7 positions match TRBD1. The CDR3 has 15 residues. Germline-derived CDR1 and CDR2 are SEHNR and FQNEAQ (reference sequence). With V trimmed by 5 bases and J by 5 bases, 6 bases remained unmatched. The CDR3 coding sequence is TGTGCCAGCAGCCATGGACAGGCCGATAATTCACCCCTCCACTTT. Amino acid sequence: CASSHGQADNSPLHF.

The chain joins TRBV7-2 to TRBJ1-5; D not certain. V lost 5 bases, J lost 8 bases, and 16 bases lay in between. The CDR3 runs to 14 residues. Germline assignment: CDR1 SGHTA and CDR2 FQGNSA. This CDR3 reads CASSPMAGEEPQHF. CDR3 DNA sequence: TGTGCCAGCAGCCCCATGGCGGGTGAGGAGCCCCAGCATTTT.

This clonotype was seen more than once but under ten times. This rearrangement joins TRBV19 to TRBJ1-1; 9 nucleotides line up with TRBD1. J was trimmed by 6 bases and V by 11 bases; bases with no gene match: 7. In germline, CDR1 is LNHDA, CDR2 SQIVND (reference sequence). There are 12 residues in the CDR3. CDR3 region: CASDRGAPEAFF. The CDR3 DNA reads TGTGCCTCGGACAGGGGAGCCCCTGAAGCTTTCTTT. Supplemented by reference TRBV19 and TRBJ1-1, the full variable domain reads DGGITQSPKYLFRKEGQNVTLSCEQNLNHDAMYWYRQDPGQGLRLIYYSQIVNDFQKGDIAEGYSVSREKKESFPLTVTSAQKNPTAFYLCASDRGAPEAFFGQGTRLTVV.

The V call is TRBV10-2, the J call TRBJ1-5, with D unresolved. V was cut by 2 bases and J by 0 bases, with 5 bases left in between. Germline assignment: CDR1 WSHSY and CDR2 SAAADI. The CDR3 covers 14 residues. The CDR3, as DNA: TGCGCCAGCAGTGAGGTAGATAGCAATCAGCCCCAGCATTTT. Translation: CASSEVDSNQPQHF.

Here the CDR3 DNA reads TGTGCCAGCACCTTCCCCGCGAGCTATGAGCAGTTCTTC. Translation gives CASTFPASYEQFF. The chain joins TRBV7-7 to TRBJ2-1; D is undetermined. This CDR3 is 13 amino acids long. Germline values: CDR1 SSHAT, CDR2 FNYEAQ (reference sequence). Trimming left V 7 bases short and J 8 bases short, with 15 bases between.

Concerning this clonotype itself: This may stem from a read error, because a much larger clone lies one nucleotide away. The chain carries TRBV7-6 and TRBJ2-7, with D maybe TRBD2 (5 bases). The CDR3 length is 15 residues. Germline CDR1 is SGHVS and CDR2 is FNYEAQ. Between the trimmed V and J ends, which lost 1 base and 0 bases, there was a span of 10 bases. CDR3 protein: CASSLGAESSYEQYF. For the CDR3, the DNA is TGTGCCAGCAGCTTAGGAGCGGAAAGCTCCTACGAGCAGTACTTC.

This clonotype was seen a single time. This chain links TRBV7-9 with TRBJ2-7; 14 nucleotides line up with TRBD2. This CDR3 region has 19 residues. With 1 base clipped from V and 1 base from J, the junction kept 9 bases outside the gene matches. CDR1 and CDR2 (germline): SEHNR, FQNEAQ (reference sequence). The CDR3 DNA follows: TGTGCCAGCAGCTTAGTCTTGGGACTAGCGGGGGCTTCATCCTACGAGCAGTACTTC. Its translation: CASSLVLGLAGASSYEQYF. The full variable domain, rest sourced from reference TRBV7-9 and TRBJ2-7, is DTGVSQNPRHKITKRGQNVTFRCDPISEHNRLYWYRQTLGQGPEFLTYFQNEAQLEKSRLLSDRFSAERPKGSFSTLEIQRTEQGDSAMYLCASSLVLGLAGASSYEQYFGPGTRLTVT.

This clonotype was detected many times. The rearrangement uses TRBV3-1 and TRBJ1-1; D is unclear. The CDR3 is made up of 14 amino acids. The germline V gene has CDR1 LGHDT and CDR2 YNNKEL (reference sequence). The V and J ends lost 1 base and 1 base respectively, with 7 bases between them. Here the CDR3 reads CASSQGAPNTEAFF. The CDR3, as DNA: TGTGCCAGCAGCCAAGGGGCACCGAACACTGAAGCTTTCTTT.

Worth noting for this clonotype: This may arise from a read error, as a much more abundant clone is one base away. This chain connects TRBV5-1 to TRBJ2-5; unclear D gene. This CDR3 has 16 residues. The germline gives CDR1 SGHRS, CDR2 YFSETQ. The V end lost 2 bases, the J end lost 2 bases, and 16 bases lay between the germline ends. CDR3 sequence (DNA): TGCGCCAGCAGCTTACATGGAATCCCAAATCAAGAGACCCAGTACTTC. The encoded protein is CASSLHGIPNQETQYF.

The sample holds one count of this clonotype. The chain joins TRBV7-2 to TRBJ2-1; 7 bases agree with TRBD1. There are 18 residues in the CDR3. Per germline, CDR1 SGHTA and CDR2 FQGNSA. V lost 5 bases, J lost 7 bases, and 20 bases stayed unmatched. CDR3 region: CASSPPIPDRARRNEQFF. The CDR3 nucleotides read TGTGCCAGCAGCCCCCCCATACCTGACAGGGCCCGTAGGAATGAGCAGTTCTTC.